The T cell receptor beta chain under discussion was sequenced for a study of blood T cell repertoires in COVID-19. On the study more broadly: COVID-19 samples collected from the United States, Italy and Spain covered acute and convalescent phases. T cells, B-cell-depleted T cells, or PBMCs supplied cDNA or gDNA.

Authors' analysis steps: Amplification of reference gene primers provided the estimated nucleated cell counts. The table came from immunoSEQ multiplex PCR; TCRdb's copy has only in-frame clones and leaves some out. The V and J calls and the clone size are those of that table, but D and trimming were determined from the DNA. The sample has 230,000 or so clones, 75% to 90% seen once; the top ten hold roughly 5%. The V gene's germline CDR1 is MNHNS and CDR2 SASEGT. V lost 1 base to trimming and J lost 6 bases, with 12 bases between them. The CDR3 spans 14 residues. The rearrangement joins TRBV6-1 to TRBJ1-1; D is ambiguous. Sequenced material: peripheral blood. The sequence derives from a human donor in a cohort sampled during active COVID-19. The CDR3 DNA reads as TGTGCCAGCAGTGAAGGAGGCCGTTCGGCTGAAGCTTTCTTT. This translates into CASSEGGRSAEAFF.